A selection of T cell receptor beta chains follows, all from one sample in a study of hypomethylating agent response in myelodysplastic syndrome. Sequencing was performed with immunoSEQ multiplex PCR; in TCRdb, only in-frame clones are kept and a portion is missing. The sample yields approximately 5,800 clones, roughly 83% seen once. The source was bone marrow, collected before or after starting hypomethylating agent treatment for myelodysplastic syndrome (not recorded which). These receptors came from a human donor with myelodysplastic syndrome. Each CDR3 is given with its conserved first and last residue. Each record gives: clone size, V gene, J gene, D gene, CDR3 protein, CDR3 DNA. D genes are given only for firm matches. Some rows mark clone size as missing; the rest say once, few, many or name a class of expanded clone.

.	TRBV10-2	TRBJ1-1	TRBD1	CASSEFTGALNTEAFF	TGCGCCAGCAGTGAGTTTACAGGGGCCCTAAACACTGAAGCTTTCTTT
.	TRBV7-2	TRBJ2-1	TRBD1	CASRWDRGRNEQFF	TGTGCCAGCAGATGGGACAGGGGTCGAAATGAGCAGTTCTTC
.	TRBV5-1	TRBJ2-1	TRBD2	CASSTSWGGGEQFF	TGCGCCAGCAGCACAAGTTGGGGGGGTGGTGAGCAGTTCTTC
.	TRBV28	TRBJ1-1	.	CASSTGQSMNTEAFF	TGTGCCAGCAGTACCGGACAGTCCATGAACACTGAAGCTTTCTTT
.	TRBV7-9	TRBJ1-1	.	CASTSERLNTEAFF	TGTGCCAGCACCTCTGAGCGGTTGAACACTGAAGCTTTCTTT
.	TRBV25-1	TRBJ2-7	.	CASSPGTSEQYF	TGTGCCAGCAGCCCCGGGACATCCGAGCAGTACTTC
.	TRBV28	TRBJ2-1	.	CASSLSAFGQFF	TGTGCCAGCAGTTTATCAGCTTTCGGGCAGTTCTTC
.	TRBV28	TRBJ1-1	.	CASSLPTNTEAFF	TGTGCCAGCAGTCTACCGACGAACACTGAAGCTTTCTTT
.	TRBV21-1	TRBJ2-7	.	CASSKPQGAVYEQYF	TGTGCCAGCAGCAAACCCCAGGGGGCTGTCTACGAGCAGTACTTC
few	TRBV2	TRBJ2-7	.	CASSEAEQGEQYF	TGTGCCAGCAGTGAAGCCGAGCAGGGGGAGCAGTACTTC
.	TRBV2	TRBJ1-1	.	CASSALAGSNTEAFF	TGTGCCAGCAGTGCGCTAGCTGGCTCAAACACTGAAGCTTTCTTT
.	TRBV5-6	TRBJ2-2	TRBD2	CASSDLKGRGDTGELFF	TGTGCCAGCAGTGACTTAAAGGGACGGGGGGACACCGGGGAGCTGTTTTTT
few	TRBV4-1	TRBJ2-2	.	CASSQDPGLRELFF	TGCGCCAGCAGCCAAGATCCCGGTCTCAGGGAGCTGTTTTTT
.	TRBV19	TRBJ1-5	.	CASSITGVLGQPQHF	TGTGCCAGTAGTATTACGGGGGTGCTGGGTCAGCCCCAGCATTTT
.	TRBV15	TRBJ1-3	TRBD1	CATSRARGGRNTIYF	TGTGCCACCAGCAGAGCTCGAGGGGGCCGGAACACCATATATTTT
.	TRBV6-1	TRBJ1-1	TRBD1	CATGQANTEAFF	TGTGCCACGGGACAGGCGAACACTGAAGCTTTCTTT
few	TRBV7-9	TRBJ2-5	.	CASRTGPRQAGETQYF	TGTGCCAGCAGGACTGGCCCTCGACAGGCGGGGGAGACCCAGTACTTC
.	TRBV28	TRBJ1-4	.	CASSPGSNEKLFF	TGTGCCAGCAGCCCCGGCAGTAATGAAAAACTGTTTTTT
.	TRBV18	TRBJ1-2	TRBD1	CASSSTGDNYGYTF	TGTGCCAGCTCATCGACAGGGGATAACTATGGCTACACCTTC
.	TRBV4-3	TRBJ1-3	.	CASSQDVGANTIYF	TGCGCCAGCAGCCAAGATGTGGGGGCAAACACCATATATTTT
.	TRBV5-1	TRBJ2-5	.	CASSLRGYQETQYF	TGCGCCAGCAGCTTGCGGGGCTACCAAGAGACCCAGTACTTC
.	TRBV7-2	TRBJ2-7	.	CASSLEAAEGYEQYF	TGTGCCAGCAGCTTAGAGGCGGCCGAGGGGTACGAGCAGTACTTC
.	TRBV7-8	TRBJ1-2	.	CASSLAREDTRGYTF	TGTGCCAGCAGCTTAGCGCGTGAGGACACAAGGGGCTACACCTTC
few	TRBV7-2	TRBJ1-5	.	CASSVNSNQPQHF	TGTGCCAGCAGCGTAAACAGCAATCAGCCCCAGCATTTT
.	TRBV4-3	TRBJ1-6	.	CASSQEESAVGSPLHF	TGCGCCAGCAGCCAAGAAGAATCGGCAGTCGGATCACCCCTCCACTTT
.	TRBV5-4	TRBJ2-7	.	CASSLGGEIQDEQYF	TGTGCCAGCAGCTTAGGGGGGGAAATCCAAGACGAGCAGTACTTC
.	TRBV7-8	TRBJ2-7	TRBD2	CASSLAGPSYEQYF	TGTGCCAGCAGTCTAGCGGGGCCGTCCTACGAGCAGTACTTC
once	TRBV19	TRBJ1-2	.	CASSIDLEYYGYTF	TGTGCCAGTAGTATAGATCTAGAATACTATGGCTACACCTTC